These 4 T cell receptor beta chains were sequenced from one sample in a study of cytomegalovirus exposure and HLA in healthy donors. Primers for the PCR totalled 60 Vbeta and 13 Jbeta. Profiling relied on immunoSEQ multiplex PCR, and the TCRdb table lists in-frame clones only, not all of them. The sample holds some 130,000 clones, around 83% seen once. The sequencing input was PBMCs. These receptors all come from a human donor in good health.

The genes are TRBV6-1 and TRBJ2-7; 7 nucleotides line up with TRBD1. The CDR3 covers 16 residues. Germline trimming cut 2 bases from V and 3 bases from J; bases unmatched to any gene: 10. The germline V gene encodes CDR1 MNHNS and CDR2 SASEGT. CDR3 sequence: CASSENLGGPYYEQYF. DNA for the CDR3: TGTGCCAGCAGTGAAAATTTAGGGGGCCCATACTACGAGCAGTACTTC.

This clone has just one count. The chain links TRBV27 to TRBJ2-3; 9 positions agree with TRBD2. The CDR3 is made up of 17 amino acids. The junction had 12 bases not matched to a gene; V was cut back by 8 bases and J by 0 bases. The germline gives CDR1 MNHEY, CDR2 SMNVEV (reference sequence). CDR3 bases: TGTGCCAGCTGGGCCATTAGCGGGGGAGCTAGCACAGATACGCAGTATTTT. Translation gives CASWAISGGASTDTQYF.

This clone was detected only a few times. The chain employs TRBV28 and TRBJ1-2; TRBD1 matches at 7 bases. Germline trimming cut 6 bases from V and 4 bases from J; bases unmatched to any gene: 5. The length of the CDR3 is 13 residues. Germline V gene lookup returns CDR1 MDHEN and CDR2 SYDVKM. In DNA form, the CDR3 reads TGTGCCAGCAGCCTCAACAGGGGCTATGGCTACACCTTC. Translated: CASSLNRGYGYTF.

This sequence joins TRBV27 and TRBJ2-7; D is perhaps TRBD1 (6 bases). The ends were cut back, 9 bases at V and 3 bases at J, with 18 bases in the middle. Germline V CDR1 and CDR2: MNHEY, SMNVEV (reference sequence). The CDR3 runs 14 residues. The chain's CDR3 is CASGQYGPNYEQYF. CDR3 bases: TGTGCCAGTGGACAGTATGGCCCCAACTACGAGCAGTACTTC.